This TCR beta chain comes out of a study of shared clonotypes between healthy human individuals. Study-level background: Donors were a couple of women and a few men aged 18 to 49. Used for every donor were three CD4 naive, three CD4 memory, two CD8 naive and one CD8 memory plate. Whole-study findings and limits: Expectations were that clonotype sharing among donors would be affected by sequencing depth. Clonotypes not shared had lower generation probabilities than those common to all four donors.

The length of the CDR3 is 14 residues. CDR1 is PRHDT and CDR2 is FYEKMQ in the germline V gene (reference sequence). V lost 5 bases, J lost 4 bases, and 14 bases lay in between. TCRdb's table, derived via immunoSEQ multiplex PCR, lists solely in-frame clones and lacks some. The repertoire holds more than 2 million clones, over 85% seen once, with approximately 1.6% in the top ten. Naive CD8 cells were CD45RO-negative, positively selected for CCR7, excluding terminally differentiated effector memory CD45RA+ cells. This clone showed up just once. Its antigen is still unknown. The sample was naive CD8+ T cells from PBMCs. The chain is built from TRBV13 and TRBJ1-1; a weak D match, TRBD1 (6 bases). This TCR derives from a man between 18 and 29 years old in good health. Some clones in this sample may be carry-over from other donors' samples. CDR3 residues: CASSILGHFTEAFF. The CDR3 coding sequence is TGTGCCAGCAGCATACTGGGACACTTCACTGAAGCTTTCTTT.